What follows are 21 T cell receptor beta chains derived from one specimen sequenced in a study of blood T cell repertoires in COVID-19. The method was immunoSEQ multiplex PCR; TCRdb's version includes in-frame clones alone and lacks a portion of them. The sample has 250,000 to 350,000 clones, roughly 87% seen once; the top ten hold approximately 1%. The specimen sequenced was PBMCs or T cells enriched from blood (not recorded which). The origin of the receptors is a woman younger than 45 who had recovered from COVID-19.

V gene TRBV5-1 combines with J gene TRBJ2-7; 8 nucleotides align to TRBD1. The CDR3 has 14 residues. Germline V gene lookup returns CDR1 SGHRS and CDR2 YFSETQ. V lost 0 bases to trimming and J lost 6 bases; unmatched junction nucleotides: 5. This CDR3 is CASSLAGGPTEQYF. The CDR3 DNA reads as TGCGCCAGCAGCTTGGCAGGGGGCCCTACCGAGCAGTACTTC.

The chain links TRBV9 to TRBJ2-1, with TRBD2 matching 7 bases. Unmatched junction bases numbered 8, after V lost 2 bases and J lost 0 bases. CDR3 length: 17 residues. Germline V gives CDR1 SGDLS, CDR2 YYNGEE. The CDR3 spells CASSVGSGPSSYNEQFF. The CDR3 nucleotides are TGTGCCAGCAGCGTTGGTAGCGGGCCAAGCTCCTACAATGAGCAGTTCTTC.

This clone was found many times. The rearrangement joins TRBV28 to TRBJ2-3, with 12 bases fitting TRBD2. Germline V lookup: CDR1 MDHEN, CDR2 SYDVKM. V lost 6 bases to trimming and J lost 4 bases; unmatched junction nucleotides: 11. The CDR3 runs to 17 residues. The CDR3 spells CASSSPFRLAGADTQYF. Written as DNA, the CDR3 is TGTGCCAGCAGCTCACCCTTCAGACTAGCGGGAGCAGATACGCAGTATTTT.

The chain joins TRBV7-2 to TRBJ2-7; no definite D call. Trimming removed 5 bases at V and 5 bases at J, with 13 bases between. The germline gives CDR1 SGHTA, CDR2 FQGNSA. The CDR3 has 13 residues. CDR3 coding DNA: TGTGCCAGCAGCCCCACACGTTCCCACGAGCAGTACTTC. Translating gives CASSPTRSHEQYF.

This clone has just a few counts. This chain links TRBV11-2 with TRBJ2-2; D call uncertain. The CDR3 covers 15 residues. V was shortened by 2 bases and J by 0 bases, with 7 bases between the two germline ends. Germline CDR1 is SGHAT and CDR2 is FQNNGV. DNA for the CDR3: TGTGCCAGCAGCTTACATCGCGCGAACACCGGGGAGCTGTTTTTT. Translating gives CASSLHRANTGELFF.

The V gene is TRBV11-3, the J gene TRBJ2-7; no firm D call. The CDR3 covers 14 residues. Between the trimmed V and J ends, which lost 5 bases and 4 bases, there was a span of 15 bases. Looked up from germline, CDR1 is SGHNT and CDR2 is YENEEA. CDR3 loop: CASSPMSASYEQYF. CDR3 bases: TGTGCCAGCAGCCCCATGAGCGCATCTTACGAGCAGTACTTC. Looking up the rest from reference TRBV11-3 and TRBJ2-7 gives the full variable domain: EAGVVQSPRYKIIEKKQPVAFWCNPISGHNTLYWYLQNLGQGPELLIRYENEEAVDDSQLPKDRFSAERLKGVDSTLKIQPAELGDSAVYLCASSPMSASYEQYFGPGTRLTVT.

J is TRBJ2-7 and V is TRBV9; D might be TRBD1 (5 bases). Per the germline V gene, CDR1 is SGDLS and CDR2 is YYNGEE. This CDR3 spans 14 amino acids. V was clipped by 2 bases and J by 1 base, with 10 bases between them. This chain's CDR3 is CASSVAQGSYEQYF. Written as DNA, the CDR3 is TGTGCCAGCAGCGTTGCGCAGGGATCCTACGAGCAGTACTTC.

The chain combines TRBV12-3 or TRBV12-4 with TRBJ2-7, with 11 bases aligning to TRBD1. The CDR3 sequence is 13 residues long. The trim removed 10 bases at V and 5 bases at J, leaving 7 bases unmatched. The CDR3: CATSRTGGNEQYF. The DNA of the CDR3 is TGTGCCACATCAAGGACAGGGGGCAACGAGCAGTACTTC.

The chain is built from TRBV5-4 and TRBJ2-3; D is possibly TRBD1 (5 bases). Looked up from germline, CDR1 is SGHNT and CDR2 is YYREEE (reference sequence). V lost 2 bases, J lost 2 bases, and 15 bases lay in between. The CDR3 has 16 amino acids. Here the CDR3 DNA reads TGTGCCAGCAGCTTTGGGGTAGACAGCATCACAGATACGCAGTATTTT. Amino acid sequence: CASSFGVDSITDTQYF.

The V gene is TRBV5-4, the J gene TRBJ1-1; 11 positions agree with TRBD1. V shed 2 bases and J 6 bases; nucleotides not matched to a gene: 9. The CDR3 totals 16 residues. Germline CDR1 reads SGHNT; CDR2 reads YYREEE (reference sequence). Here the CDR3 reads CASSLGRDRGVAEAFF. CDR3 in DNA: TGTGCCAGCAGCTTAGGACGGGACAGGGGGGTAGCTGAAGCTTTCTTT.

This clone was seen more than once but under ten times. The V and J genes are TRBV19 and TRBJ1-3; a possible D gene is TRBD1 (6 bases). The CDR3 length is 17 residues. Germline loops: CDR1 LNHDA, CDR2 SQIVND (reference sequence). V lost 2 bases to trimming and J lost 3 bases, with 17 bases between them. The CDR3 DNA follows: TGTGCCAGTAGTATACCCAGGGGTGCTATCCTTGGAAACACCATATATTTT. It yields the protein CASSIPRGAILGNTIYF. The whole variable domain, filled in from reference TRBV19 and TRBJ1-3, reads DGGITQSPKYLFRKEGQNVTLSCEQNLNHDAMYWYRQDPGQGLRLIYYSQIVNDFQKGDIAEGYSVSREKKESFPLTVTSAQKNPTAFYLCASSIPRGAILGNTIYFGEGSWLTVV.

This clone was observed a single time. The chain links TRBV29-1 to TRBJ2-7; the match to TRBD1 covers 8 bases. J was trimmed by 6 bases and V by 3 bases; bases with no gene match: 7. The V gene's germline CDR1 is SQVTM and CDR2 ANQGSEA. The CDR3 totals 13 residues. DNA for the CDR3: TGCAGCGTTGAGGCGACAGGGGTGGGCGAGCAGTACTTC. It yields the protein CSVEATGVGEQYF.

V gene TRBV6-5 combines with J gene TRBJ1-2; D not resolved. Trimming took off 2 bases at V and 5 bases at J, with 18 bases between the two ends. Germline CDR1 MNHEY, CDR2 SVGAGI. The CDR3 totals 16 residues. The CDR3 region is CASSYHGREGGYGYTF. The CDR3, as DNA: TGTGCCAGCAGTTACCATGGACGGGAGGGTGGATATGGCTACACCTTC.

This chain connects TRBV4-3 to TRBJ2-3, with D hard to call. V dropped 0 bases and J dropped 4 bases, with 5 bases sitting between them. The germline CDR1 and CDR2 sequences are LGHNA and YSLEER. This CDR3 spans 13 amino acids. This chain's CDR3 is CASSQDIPDTQYF. CDR3 nucleotides: TGCGCCAGCAGCCAAGATATCCCAGATACGCAGTATTTT.

The gene calls are TRBV19 and TRBJ2-5, with D perhaps TRBD1 (5 bases). Trimming left V 6 bases short and J 3 bases short, with 11 bases between. The CDR3 totals 13 residues. CDR1 and CDR2 (germline): LNHDA, SQIVND (reference sequence). CDR3 sequence reads: CASSNDREETQYF. DNA of the CDR3: TGTGCCAGTAGCAATGACAGAGAAGAGACCCAGTACTTC.

This clone was counted a few times. The chain links TRBV28 to TRBJ1-2; no firm D call. This CDR3 has 16 residues. Germline V gene sequence: CDR1 MDHEN, CDR2 SYDVKM. V gave up 5 bases and J gave up 0 bases, with 16 bases separating them. The CDR3 bases are TGTGCCAGCAGTCCTCTTGCATCTAAAACTAACTATGGCTACACCTTC. It translates to CASSPLASKTNYGYTF.

The chain uses TRBV29-1 and TRBJ1-2; 7 bases map to TRBD1. Trimming at V came to 4 bases and at J to 4 bases, leaving 9 bases not matched to a gene. This CDR3 is 14 amino acids long. Germline lookup yields CDR1 SQVTM and CDR2 ANQGSEA. CDR3 sequence (DNA): TGCAGCGTTGGGGACAGCGACTTTCCCTATGGCTACACCTTC. Protein: CSVGDSDFPYGYTF.

The chain links TRBV6-6 to TRBJ2-5, with 7 positions matching TRBD1. The germline CDR1 and CDR2 sequences are MNHNY and SVGAGI (reference sequence). The CDR3 totals 16 residues. V shed 0 bases, J shed 5 bases, and the junction held 9 bases outside the gene matches. CDR3 sequence: CASSYSPGGNWETQYF. In DNA, the CDR3 is TGTGCCAGCAGTTACTCGCCAGGGGGAAATTGGGAGACCCAGTACTTC.

The genes are TRBV12-3 or TRBV12-4 and TRBJ1-2; D gene unclear. This CDR3 contains 13 residues. The V end lost 3 bases, the J end lost 4 bases, and 9 bases lay between the germline ends. CDR3 amino acids: CASSFRGSYGYTF. CDR3 nucleotides: TGTGCCAGCAGTTTCCGCGGGAGCTATGGCTACACCTTC.

This rearrangement joins TRBV11-2 to TRBJ1-5, with D possibly being TRBD1 (6 bases). Germline loops: CDR1 SGHAT, CDR2 FQNNGV. V lost 1 base and J lost 0, with 13 bases in between. This CDR3 contains 17 residues. The CDR3 DNA sequence: TGTGCCAGCAGCTTAGGTTCTGGGGACAATAGCAATCAGCCCCAGCATTTT. It codes for CASSLGSGDNSNQPQHF.

The chain combines TRBV15 with TRBJ2-1, with TRBD1 matching over 7 bases. Germline-derived CDR1 and CDR2 are LNHNV and YYDKDF (reference sequence). The CDR3 extends over 14 amino acids. The V gene end was trimmed by 1 base and the J gene end by 6 bases; junction bases not matched to a gene: 3. As DNA, the CDR3 is TGTGCCACCAGCAGAGGGGCAGGGGGCAATGAGCAGTTCTTC. Translating it yields CATSRGAGGNEQFF.